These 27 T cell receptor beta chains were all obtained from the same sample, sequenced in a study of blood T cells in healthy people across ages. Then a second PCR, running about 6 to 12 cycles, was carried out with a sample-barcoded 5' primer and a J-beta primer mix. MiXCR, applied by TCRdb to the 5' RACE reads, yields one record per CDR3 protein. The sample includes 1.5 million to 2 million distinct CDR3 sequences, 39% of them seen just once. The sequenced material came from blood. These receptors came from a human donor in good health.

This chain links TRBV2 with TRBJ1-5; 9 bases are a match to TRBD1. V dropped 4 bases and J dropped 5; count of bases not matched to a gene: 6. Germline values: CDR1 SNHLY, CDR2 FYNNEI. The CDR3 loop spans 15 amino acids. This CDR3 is CASSGRTGDHQPQHF. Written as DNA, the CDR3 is TGTGCCAGCAGTGGCAGGACAGGGGATCATCAGCCCCAGCATTTT.

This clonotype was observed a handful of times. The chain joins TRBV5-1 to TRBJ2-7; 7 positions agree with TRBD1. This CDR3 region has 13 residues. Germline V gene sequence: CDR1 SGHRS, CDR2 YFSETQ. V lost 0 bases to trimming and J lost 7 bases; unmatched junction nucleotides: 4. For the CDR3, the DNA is TGCGCCAGCAGCTTGGAATCACAGGGGGAGCAGTACTTC. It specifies CASSLESQGEQYF.

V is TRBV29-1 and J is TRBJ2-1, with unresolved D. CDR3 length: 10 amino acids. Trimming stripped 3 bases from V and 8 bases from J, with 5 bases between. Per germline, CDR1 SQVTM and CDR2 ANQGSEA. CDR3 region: CSVEKDEQFF. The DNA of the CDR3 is TGCAGCGTTGAGAAGGATGAGCAGTTCTTC.

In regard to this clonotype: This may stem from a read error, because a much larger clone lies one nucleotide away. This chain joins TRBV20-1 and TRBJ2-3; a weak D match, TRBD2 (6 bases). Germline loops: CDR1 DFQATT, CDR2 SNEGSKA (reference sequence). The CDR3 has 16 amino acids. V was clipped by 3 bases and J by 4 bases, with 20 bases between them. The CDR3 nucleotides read TGCAGTGCTAGCCATGGGGCGGGGACTTCCTCAGATACGCAGTATTTT. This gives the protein CSASHGAGTSSDTQYF.

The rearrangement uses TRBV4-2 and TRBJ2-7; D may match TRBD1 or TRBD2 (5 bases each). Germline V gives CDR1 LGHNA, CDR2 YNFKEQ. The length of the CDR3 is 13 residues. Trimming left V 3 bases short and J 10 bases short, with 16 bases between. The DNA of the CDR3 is TGTGCCAGCAGCCAGAGTCCGGGGACCTTACAGTACTTC. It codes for CASSQSPGTLQYF.

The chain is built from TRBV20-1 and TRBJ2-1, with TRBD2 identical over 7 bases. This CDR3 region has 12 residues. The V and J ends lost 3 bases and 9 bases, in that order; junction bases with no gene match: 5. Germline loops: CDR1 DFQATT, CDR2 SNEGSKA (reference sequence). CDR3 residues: CSARVRGVEQFF. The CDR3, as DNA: TGCAGTGCTAGGGTTCGGGGGGTTGAGCAGTTCTTC.

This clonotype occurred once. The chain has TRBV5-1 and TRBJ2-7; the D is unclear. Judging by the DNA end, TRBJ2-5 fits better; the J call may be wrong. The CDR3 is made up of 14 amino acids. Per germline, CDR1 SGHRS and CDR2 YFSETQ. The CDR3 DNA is TGCGCCAGCAGCGAAGGTACGGGTGCGGAGACCCAGTACTTC. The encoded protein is CASSEGTGAETQYF.

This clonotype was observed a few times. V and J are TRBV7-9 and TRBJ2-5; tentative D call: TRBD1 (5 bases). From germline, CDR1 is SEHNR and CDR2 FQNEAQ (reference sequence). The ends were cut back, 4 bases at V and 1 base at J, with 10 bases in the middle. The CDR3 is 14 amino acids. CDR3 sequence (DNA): TGTGCCAGCAGCTCCAGGGTCGGCCAAGAGACCCAGTACTTC. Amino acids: CASSSRVGQETQYF.

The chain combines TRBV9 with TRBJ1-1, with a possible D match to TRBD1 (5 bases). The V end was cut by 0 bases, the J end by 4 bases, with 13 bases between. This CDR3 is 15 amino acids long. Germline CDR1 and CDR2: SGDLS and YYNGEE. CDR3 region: CASSVDIGTATEAFF. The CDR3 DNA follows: TGTGCCAGCAGCGTAGACATTGGGACGGCCACTGAAGCTTTCTTT.

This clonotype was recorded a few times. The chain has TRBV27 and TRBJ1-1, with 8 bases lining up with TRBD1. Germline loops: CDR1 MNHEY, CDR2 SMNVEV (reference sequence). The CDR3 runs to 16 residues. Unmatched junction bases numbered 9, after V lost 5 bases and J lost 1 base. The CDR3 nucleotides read TGTGCCAGCAGTCCCGGGACAGGCGAGAAGAACACTGAAGCTTTCTTT. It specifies CASSPGTGEKNTEAFF.

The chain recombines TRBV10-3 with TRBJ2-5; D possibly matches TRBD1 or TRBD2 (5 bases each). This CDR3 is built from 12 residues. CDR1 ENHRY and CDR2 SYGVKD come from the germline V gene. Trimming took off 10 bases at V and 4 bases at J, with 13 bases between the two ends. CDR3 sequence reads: CATKGPPETQYF. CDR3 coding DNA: TGTGCCACCAAGGGACCCCCAGAGACCCAGTACTTC.

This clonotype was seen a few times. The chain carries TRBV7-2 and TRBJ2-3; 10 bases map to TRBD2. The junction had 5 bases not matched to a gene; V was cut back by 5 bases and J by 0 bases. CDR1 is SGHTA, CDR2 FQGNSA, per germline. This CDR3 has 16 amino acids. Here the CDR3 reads CASSRTSGVSTDTQYF. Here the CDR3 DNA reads TGTGCCAGCAGCCGAACTAGCGGGGTCAGCACAGATACGCAGTATTTT.

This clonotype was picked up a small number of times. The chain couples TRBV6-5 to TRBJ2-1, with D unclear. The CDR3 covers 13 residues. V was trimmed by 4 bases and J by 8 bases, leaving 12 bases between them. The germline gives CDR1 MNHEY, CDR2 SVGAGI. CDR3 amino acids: CASSSPRWDEQFF. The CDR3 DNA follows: TGTGCCAGCAGTTCTCCTCGATGGGATGAGCAGTTCTTC.

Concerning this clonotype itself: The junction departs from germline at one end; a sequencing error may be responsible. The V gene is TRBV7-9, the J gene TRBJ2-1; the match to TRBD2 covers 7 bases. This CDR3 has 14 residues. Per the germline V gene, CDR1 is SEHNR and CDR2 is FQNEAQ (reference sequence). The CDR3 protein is CASSAFGGNNEQFF. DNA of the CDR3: TGTGCCAGCAGCGCCTTCGGGGGGAACAACGAGCAGTTCTTC.

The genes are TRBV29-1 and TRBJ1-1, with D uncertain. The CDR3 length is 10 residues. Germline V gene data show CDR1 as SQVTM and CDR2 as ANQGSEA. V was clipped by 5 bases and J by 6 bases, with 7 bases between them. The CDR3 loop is CSVLVPEAFF. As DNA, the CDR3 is TGCAGCGTTTTGGTTCCTGAAGCTTTCTTT.

The CDR3 is CASSARRGYEQYF. CDR3 bases: TGTGCCAGCAGTGCACGGCGAGGCTACGAGCAGTACTTC. This sequence joins TRBV12-3 or TRBV12-4 and TRBJ2-5; the D is unclear. The DNA matches TRBJ2-7 better at its end, which makes the J call doubtful. This CDR3 spans 13 amino acids.

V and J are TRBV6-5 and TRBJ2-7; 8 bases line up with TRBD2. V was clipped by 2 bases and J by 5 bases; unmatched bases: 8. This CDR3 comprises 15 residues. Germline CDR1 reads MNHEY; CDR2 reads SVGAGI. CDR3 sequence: CASSYGSGGPDEQYF. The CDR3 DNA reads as TGTGCCAGCAGTTACGGTTCGGGAGGGCCCGACGAGCAGTACTTC.

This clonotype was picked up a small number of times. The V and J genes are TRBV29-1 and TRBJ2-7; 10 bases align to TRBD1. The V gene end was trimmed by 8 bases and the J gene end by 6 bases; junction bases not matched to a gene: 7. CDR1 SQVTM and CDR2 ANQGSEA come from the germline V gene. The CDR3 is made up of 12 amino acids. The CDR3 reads CSLTTGGSEQYF. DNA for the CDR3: TGCAGCCTCACGACAGGGGGCAGCGAGCAGTACTTC.

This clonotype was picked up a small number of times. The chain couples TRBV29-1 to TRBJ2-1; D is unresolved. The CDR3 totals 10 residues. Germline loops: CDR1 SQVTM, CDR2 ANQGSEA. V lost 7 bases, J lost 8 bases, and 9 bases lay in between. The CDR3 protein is CSAIFYEQFF. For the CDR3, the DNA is TGCAGCGCTATCTTCTATGAGCAGTTCTTC.

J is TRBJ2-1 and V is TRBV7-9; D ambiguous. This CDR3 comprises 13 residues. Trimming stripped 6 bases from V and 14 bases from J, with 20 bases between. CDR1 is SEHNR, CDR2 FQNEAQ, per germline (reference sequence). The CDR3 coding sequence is TGTGCCAGCAGTTCTCCAAACGAGAACCGAGAGTTCTTC. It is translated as CASSSPNENREFF.

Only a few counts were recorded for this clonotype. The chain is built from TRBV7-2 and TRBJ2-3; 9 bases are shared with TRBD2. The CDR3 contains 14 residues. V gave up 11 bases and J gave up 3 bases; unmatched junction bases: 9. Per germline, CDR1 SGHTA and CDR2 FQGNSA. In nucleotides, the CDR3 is TGTGCCGGAAGGCTAGCGGGGTTGACAGATACGCAGTATTTT. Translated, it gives CAGRLAGLTDTQYF.

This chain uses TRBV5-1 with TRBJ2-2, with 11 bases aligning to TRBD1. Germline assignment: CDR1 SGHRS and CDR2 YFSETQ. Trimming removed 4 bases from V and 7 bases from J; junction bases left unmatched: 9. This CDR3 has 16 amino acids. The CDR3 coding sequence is TGCGCCAGCAGCACAGGACAGGGGGCGATTGACGGGGAGCTGTTTTTT. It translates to CASSTGQGAIDGELFF.

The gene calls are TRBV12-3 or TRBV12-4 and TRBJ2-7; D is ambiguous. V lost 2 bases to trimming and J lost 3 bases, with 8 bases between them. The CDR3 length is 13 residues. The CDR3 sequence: CASSLRANYEQYF. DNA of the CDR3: TGTGCCAGCAGTTTACGCGCCAACTACGAGCAGTACTTC.

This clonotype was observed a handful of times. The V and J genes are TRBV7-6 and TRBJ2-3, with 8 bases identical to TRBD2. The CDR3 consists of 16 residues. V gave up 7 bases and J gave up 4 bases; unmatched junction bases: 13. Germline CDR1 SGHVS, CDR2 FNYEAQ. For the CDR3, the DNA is TGTGCCAGCACCCAAAGCGGTAGCGGGGCCGCAGATACGCAGTATTTT. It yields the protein CASTQSGSGAADTQYF.

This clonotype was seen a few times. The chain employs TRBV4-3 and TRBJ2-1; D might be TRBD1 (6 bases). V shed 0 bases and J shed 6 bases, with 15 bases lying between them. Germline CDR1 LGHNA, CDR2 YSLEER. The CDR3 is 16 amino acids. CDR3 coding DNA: TGCGCCAGCAGCCAAGATCTGGGGACACTCGGCAATGAGCAGTTCTTC. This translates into CASSQDLGTLGNEQFF.

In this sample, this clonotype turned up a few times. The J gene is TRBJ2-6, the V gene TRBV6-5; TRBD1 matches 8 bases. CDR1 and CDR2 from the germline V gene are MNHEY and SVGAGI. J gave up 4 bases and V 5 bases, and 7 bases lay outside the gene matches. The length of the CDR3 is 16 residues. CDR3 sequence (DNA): TGTGCCAGCAGTCGGCGACAGGGGTCGGGGGCCAACGTCCTGACTTTC. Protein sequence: CASSRRQGSGANVLTF.

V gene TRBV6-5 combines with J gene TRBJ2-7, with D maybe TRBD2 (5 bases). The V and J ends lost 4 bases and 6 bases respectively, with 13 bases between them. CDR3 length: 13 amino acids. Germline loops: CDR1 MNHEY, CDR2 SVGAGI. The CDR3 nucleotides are TGTGCCAGCAGTTCCCCCGGGGTAGGCGAGCAGTACTTC. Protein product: CASSSPGVGEQYF.